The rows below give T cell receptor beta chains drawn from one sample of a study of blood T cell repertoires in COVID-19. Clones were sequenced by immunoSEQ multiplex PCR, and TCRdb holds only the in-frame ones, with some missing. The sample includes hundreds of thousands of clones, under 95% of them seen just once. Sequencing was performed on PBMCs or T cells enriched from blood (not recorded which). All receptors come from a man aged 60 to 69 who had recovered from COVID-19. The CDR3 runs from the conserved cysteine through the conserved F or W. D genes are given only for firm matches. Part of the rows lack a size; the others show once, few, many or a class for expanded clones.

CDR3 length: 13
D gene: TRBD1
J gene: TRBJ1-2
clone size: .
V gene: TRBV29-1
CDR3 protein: CSVETGTGFGYTF
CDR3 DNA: TGCAGCGTTGAAACTGGGACAGGGTTTGGCTACACCTTC

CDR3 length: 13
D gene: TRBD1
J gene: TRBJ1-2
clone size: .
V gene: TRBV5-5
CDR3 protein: CASSPPRQGGYTF
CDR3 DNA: TGTGCCAGCAGCCCACCGAGACAGGGTGGCTACACCTTC

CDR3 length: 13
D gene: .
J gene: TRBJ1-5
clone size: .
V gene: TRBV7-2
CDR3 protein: CASTVYGNQPQHF
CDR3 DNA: TGTGCCAGCACCGTCTACGGCAATCAGCCCCAGCATTTT

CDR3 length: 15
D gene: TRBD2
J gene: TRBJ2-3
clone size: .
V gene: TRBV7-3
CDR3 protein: CASSYSGRSTDTQYF
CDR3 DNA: TGTGCCAGCAGCTACAGCGGGAGAAGTACAGATACGCAGTATTTT

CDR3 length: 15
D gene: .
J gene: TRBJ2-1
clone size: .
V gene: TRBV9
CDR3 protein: CASSRGGSSYNEQFF
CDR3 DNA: TGTGCCAGCAGCAGGGGCGGAAGCTCCTACAATGAGCAGTTCTTC

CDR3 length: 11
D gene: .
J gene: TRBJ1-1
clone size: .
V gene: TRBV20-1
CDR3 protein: CSAPLYSEAFF
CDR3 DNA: TGCAGTGCTCCCCTCTATTCTGAAGCTTTCTTT

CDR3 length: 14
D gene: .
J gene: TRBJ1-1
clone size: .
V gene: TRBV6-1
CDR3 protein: CASSDQPGLTEAFF
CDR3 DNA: TGTGCCAGCAGTGACCAACCAGGGCTCACTGAAGCTTTCTTT

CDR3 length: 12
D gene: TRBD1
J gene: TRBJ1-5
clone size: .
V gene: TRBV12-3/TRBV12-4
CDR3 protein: CASSETGAPQHF
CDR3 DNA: TGTGCCAGCAGTGAAACAGGGGCGCCCCAGCATTTT

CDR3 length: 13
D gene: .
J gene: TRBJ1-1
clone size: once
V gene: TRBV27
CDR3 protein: CASSPGLNTEAFF
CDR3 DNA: TGTGCCAGCAGTCCCGGGTTGAACACTGAAGCTTTCTTT

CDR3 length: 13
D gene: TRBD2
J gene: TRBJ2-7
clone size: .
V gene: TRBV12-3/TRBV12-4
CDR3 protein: CASRLAGVYEQYF
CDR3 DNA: TGTGCCAGCAGACTAGCGGGCGTGTACGAGCAGTACTTC

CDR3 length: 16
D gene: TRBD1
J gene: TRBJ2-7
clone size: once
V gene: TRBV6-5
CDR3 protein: CASRYPTTGDSYEQYF
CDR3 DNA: TGTGCCAGCAGGTACCCCACCACAGGGGACTCCTACGAGCAGTACTTC

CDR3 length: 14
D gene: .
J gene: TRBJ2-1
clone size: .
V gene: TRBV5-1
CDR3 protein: CASSLRATVNEQFF
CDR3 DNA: TGCGCCAGCAGCTTAAGAGCGACTGTCAATGAGCAGTTCTTC

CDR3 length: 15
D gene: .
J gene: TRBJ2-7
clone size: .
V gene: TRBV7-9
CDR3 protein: CASSPGLDPNYEQYF
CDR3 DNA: TGTGCCAGCAGCCCGGGACTGGACCCAAACTACGAGCAGTACTTC

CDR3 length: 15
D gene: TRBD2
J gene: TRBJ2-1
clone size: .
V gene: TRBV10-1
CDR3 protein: CASSLGLAGYNEQFF
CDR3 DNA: TGCGCCAGCAGTTTGGGACTAGCCGGCTACAATGAGCAGTTCTTC

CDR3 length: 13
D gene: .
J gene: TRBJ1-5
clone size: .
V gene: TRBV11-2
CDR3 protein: CASSLDGAQPQHF
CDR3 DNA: TGTGCCAGCAGCTTAGATGGGGCCCAGCCCCAGCATTTT

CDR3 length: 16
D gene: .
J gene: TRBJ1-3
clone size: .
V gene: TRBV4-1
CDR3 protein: CASSQGRVGSGNTIYF
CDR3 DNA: TGCGCCAGCAGCCAAGGGCGGGTTGGGTCTGGAAACACCATATATTTT

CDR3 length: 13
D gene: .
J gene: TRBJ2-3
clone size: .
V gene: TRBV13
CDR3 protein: CASSRAQADTQYF
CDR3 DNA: TGTGCCAGCAGCCGTGCCCAGGCAGATACGCAGTATTTT

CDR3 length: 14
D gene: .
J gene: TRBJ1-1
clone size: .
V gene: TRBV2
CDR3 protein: CASSAGGAGAEAFF
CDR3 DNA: TGTGCCAGCAGTGCGGGGGGGGCCGGTGCTGAAGCTTTCTTT

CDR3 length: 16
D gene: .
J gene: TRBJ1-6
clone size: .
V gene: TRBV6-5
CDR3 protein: CASSFGESASYSPLHF
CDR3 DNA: TGTGCCAGCAGTTTCGGGGAGTCGGCATCCTATTCACCCCTCCACTTT

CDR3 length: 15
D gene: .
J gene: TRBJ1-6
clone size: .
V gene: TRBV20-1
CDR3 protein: CSASGRRGLISPLHF
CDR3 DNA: TGCAGTGCTAGTGGCAGGAGGGGCCTCATTTCACCCCTCCACTTT

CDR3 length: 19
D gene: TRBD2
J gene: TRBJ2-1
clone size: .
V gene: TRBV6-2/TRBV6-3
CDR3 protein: CASSYSRQGLAGAYNEQFF
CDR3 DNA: TGTGCCAGCAGTTACTCAAGGCAGGGACTAGCGGGAGCCTACAATGAGCAGTTCTTC

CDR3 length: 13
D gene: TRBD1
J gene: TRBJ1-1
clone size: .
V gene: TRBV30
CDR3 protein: CAWTDRLITEAFF
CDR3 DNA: TGTGCCTGGACGGACAGGCTAATCACGGAAGCTTTCTTT

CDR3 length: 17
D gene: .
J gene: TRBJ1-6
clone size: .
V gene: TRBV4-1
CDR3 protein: CASSQIPRAPPNSPLHF
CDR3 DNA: TGCGCCAGCAGCCAAATTCCGCGTGCACCGCCTAATTCACCCCTCCACTTT

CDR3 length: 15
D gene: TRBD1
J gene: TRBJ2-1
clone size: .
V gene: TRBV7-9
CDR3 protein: CASSYGQTGWNEQFF
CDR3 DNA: TGTGCCAGCAGCTACGGCCAGACAGGGTGGAATGAGCAGTTCTTC

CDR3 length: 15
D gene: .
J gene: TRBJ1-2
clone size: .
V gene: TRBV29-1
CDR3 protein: CSVDRVVEANYGYTF
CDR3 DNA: TGCAGCGTTGATCGGGTGGTGGAAGCTAACTATGGCTACACCTTC

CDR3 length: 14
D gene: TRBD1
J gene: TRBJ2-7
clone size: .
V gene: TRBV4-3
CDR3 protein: CASSQNRGNYEQYF
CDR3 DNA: TGCGCCAGCAGCCAAAACAGGGGAAACTACGAGCAGTACTTC

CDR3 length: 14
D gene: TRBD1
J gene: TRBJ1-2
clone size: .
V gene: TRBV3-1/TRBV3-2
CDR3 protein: CASSQGQGPYGYTF
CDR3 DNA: TGTGCCAGCAGCCAGGGACAGGGGCCCTATGGCTACACCTTC

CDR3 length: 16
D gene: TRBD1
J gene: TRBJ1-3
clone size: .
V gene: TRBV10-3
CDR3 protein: CAISGMFEGQGNTIYF
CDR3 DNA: TGTGCCATCAGTGGAATGTTTGAGGGACAGGGAAACACCATATATTTT

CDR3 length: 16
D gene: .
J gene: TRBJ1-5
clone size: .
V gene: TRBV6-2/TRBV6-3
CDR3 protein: CASSAPTGHRNQPQHF
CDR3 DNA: TGTGCCAGCAGTGCCCCCACGGGACACCGCAATCAGCCCCAGCATTTT

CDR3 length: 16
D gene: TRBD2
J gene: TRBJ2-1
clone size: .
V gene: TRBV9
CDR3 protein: CASSVGTLAGANEQFF
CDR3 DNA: TGTGCCAGCAGCGTAGGTACGCTAGCGGGAGCCAATGAGCAGTTCTTC

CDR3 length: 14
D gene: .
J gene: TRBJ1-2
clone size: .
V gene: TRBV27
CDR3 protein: CASSPGHQGYGYTF
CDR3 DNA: TGTGCCAGCAGTCCGGGACATCAGGGCTATGGCTACACCTTC

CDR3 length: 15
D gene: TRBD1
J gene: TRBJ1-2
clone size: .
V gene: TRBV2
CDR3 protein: CASSHKQGANYGYTF
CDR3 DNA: TGTGCCAGCAGTCATAAACAGGGGGCTAACTATGGCTACACCTTC

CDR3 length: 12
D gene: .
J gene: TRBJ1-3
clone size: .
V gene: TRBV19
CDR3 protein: CASRETGNTIYF
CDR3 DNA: TGTGCCAGTAGAGAGACTGGAAACACCATATATTTT

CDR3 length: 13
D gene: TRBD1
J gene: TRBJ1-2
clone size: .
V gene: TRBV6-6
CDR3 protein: CASSPGQVYGYTF
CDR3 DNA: TGTGCCAGCAGTCCCGGACAGGTCTATGGCTACACCTTC

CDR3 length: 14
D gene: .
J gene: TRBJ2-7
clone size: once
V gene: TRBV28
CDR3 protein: CASSLLTGLGEQYF
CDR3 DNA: TGTGCCAGCAGCCTTTTAACGGGGTTAGGGGAGCAGTACTTC

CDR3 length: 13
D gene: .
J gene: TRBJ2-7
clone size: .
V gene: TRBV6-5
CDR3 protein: CASSPQASYEQYF
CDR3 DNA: TGTGCCAGCAGTCCACAGGCGTCCTACGAGCAGTACTTC

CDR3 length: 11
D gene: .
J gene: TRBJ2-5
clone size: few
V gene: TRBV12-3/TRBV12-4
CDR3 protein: CASSSLETQYF
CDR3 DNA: TGTGCCAGCAGTTCCCTAGAGACCCAGTACTTC

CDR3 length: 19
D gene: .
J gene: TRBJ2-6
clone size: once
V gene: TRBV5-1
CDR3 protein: CASSLGGTGSGSGANVLTF
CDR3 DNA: TGCGCCAGCAGCTTGGGGGGTACAGGGTCTGGCTCTGGGGCCAACGTCCTGACTTTC

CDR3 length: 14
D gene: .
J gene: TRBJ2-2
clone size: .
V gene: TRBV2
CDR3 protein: CASSLSGDAGELFF
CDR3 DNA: TGTGCCAGCAGCCTTTCAGGGGATGCCGGGGAGCTGTTTTTT

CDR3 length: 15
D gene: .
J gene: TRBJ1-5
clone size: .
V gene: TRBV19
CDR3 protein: CASTEGGGRNQPQHF
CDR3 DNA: TGTGCCAGTACCGAGGGGGGGGGACGCAATCAGCCCCAGCATTTT

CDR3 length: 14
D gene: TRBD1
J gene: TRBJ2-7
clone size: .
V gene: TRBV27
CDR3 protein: CASKVGTGSYEQYF
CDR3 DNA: TGTGCCAGCAAGGTGGGGACAGGCTCCTACGAGCAGTACTTC

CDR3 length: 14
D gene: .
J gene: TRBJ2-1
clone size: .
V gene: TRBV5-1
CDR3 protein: CASSLEGLHNEQFF
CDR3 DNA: TGCGCCAGCAGCTTGGAGGGACTTCACAATGAGCAGTTCTTC

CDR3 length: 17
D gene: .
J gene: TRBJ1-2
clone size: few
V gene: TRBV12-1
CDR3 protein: CASSFRHTGRRAYGYTF
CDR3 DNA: TGTGCCAGCAGCTTTAGGCACACAGGGCGGCGTGCCTATGGCTACACCTTC

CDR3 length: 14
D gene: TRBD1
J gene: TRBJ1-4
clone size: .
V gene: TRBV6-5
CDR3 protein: CASSYTQGREKLFF
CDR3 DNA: TGTGCCAGCAGTTACACACAGGGGCGGGAAAAACTGTTTTTT

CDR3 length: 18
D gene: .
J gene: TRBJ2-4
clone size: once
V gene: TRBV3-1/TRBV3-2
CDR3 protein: CASSPRLRAALAKNIQYF
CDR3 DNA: TGTGCCAGCAGCCCCCGGCTCAGGGCGGCCTTAGCCAAAAACATTCAGTACTTC

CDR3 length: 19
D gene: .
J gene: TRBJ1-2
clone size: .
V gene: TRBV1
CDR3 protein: CTSSPAIGGPSPANYGYTF
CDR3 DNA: TGCACCAGCAGCCCCGCCATTGGGGGCCCATCCCCAGCTAACTATGGCTACACCTTC

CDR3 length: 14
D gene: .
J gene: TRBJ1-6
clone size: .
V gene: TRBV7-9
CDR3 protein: CASRPVTVNSPLHF
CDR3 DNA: TGTGCCAGCAGACCCGTGACAGTTAATTCACCCCTCCACTTT

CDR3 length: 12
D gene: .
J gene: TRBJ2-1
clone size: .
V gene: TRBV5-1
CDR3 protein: CASTSSGVGQFF
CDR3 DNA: TGCGCCAGCACCTCGTCCGGGGTTGGGCAGTTCTTC

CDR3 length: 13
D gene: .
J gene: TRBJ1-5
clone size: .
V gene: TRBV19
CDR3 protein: CASSSEGLQPQHF
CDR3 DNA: TGTGCCAGTAGTTCGGAGGGCTTGCAGCCCCAGCATTTT

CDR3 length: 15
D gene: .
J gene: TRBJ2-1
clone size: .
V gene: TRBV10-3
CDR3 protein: CATAEGGGTYNEQFF
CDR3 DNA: TGTGCCACCGCAGAAGGGGGAGGGACCTACAATGAGCAGTTCTTC

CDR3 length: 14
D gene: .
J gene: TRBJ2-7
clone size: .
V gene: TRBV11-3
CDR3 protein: CASSLTQASYEQYF
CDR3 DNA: TGTGCCAGCAGCTTGACACAGGCCTCCTACGAGCAGTACTTC

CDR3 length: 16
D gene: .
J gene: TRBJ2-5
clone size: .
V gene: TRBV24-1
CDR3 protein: CATSEGGTGLQETQYF
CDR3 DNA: TGTGCCACCAGTGAGGGAGGGACAGGATTACAAGAGACCCAGTACTTC

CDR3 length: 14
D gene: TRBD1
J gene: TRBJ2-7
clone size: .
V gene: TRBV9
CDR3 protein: CASSMTGGDLEQYF
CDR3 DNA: TGTGCCAGCAGCATGACAGGGGGCGACCTCGAGCAGTACTTC

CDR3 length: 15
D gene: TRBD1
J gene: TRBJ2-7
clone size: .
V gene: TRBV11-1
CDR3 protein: CASSSLSGTGSEQYF
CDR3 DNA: TGTGCCAGCAGCTCTTTATCCGGGACAGGTTCCGAGCAGTACTTC